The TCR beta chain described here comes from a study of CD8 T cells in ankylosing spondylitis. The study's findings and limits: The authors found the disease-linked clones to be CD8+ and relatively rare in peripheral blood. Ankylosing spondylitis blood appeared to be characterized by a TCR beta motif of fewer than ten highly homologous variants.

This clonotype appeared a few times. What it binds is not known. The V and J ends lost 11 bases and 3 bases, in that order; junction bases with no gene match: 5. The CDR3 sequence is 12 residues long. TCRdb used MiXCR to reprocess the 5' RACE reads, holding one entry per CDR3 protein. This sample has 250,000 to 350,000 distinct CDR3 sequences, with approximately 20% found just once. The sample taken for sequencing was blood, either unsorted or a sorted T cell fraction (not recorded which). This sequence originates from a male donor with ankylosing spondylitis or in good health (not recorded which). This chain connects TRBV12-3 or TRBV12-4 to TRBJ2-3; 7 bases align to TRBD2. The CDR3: CAVGRGTDTQYF. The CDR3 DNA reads TGTGCCGTCGGGCGGGGGACAGATACGCAGTATTTT.